This T cell receptor beta chain was captured by sequencing in a study of blood T cell repertoires in COVID-19. Study details: There were acute and convalescent COVID-19 samples, and they came from the United States, Italy and Spain. The analysed material was cDNA or gDNA that came from T cells, B-cell-depleted T cells, or PBMCs.

Enrolled during active infection, Seattle patients were then followed longitudinally. In germline, CDR1 is SGHTA, CDR2 FQGNSA. The V segment lost 5 bases and the J segment 6 bases; nucleotides outside the gene matches: 6. The CDR3 is 15 amino acids. Authors' methods: Amplification with reference gene primers provided the estimates of nucleated cell counts. Sequenced by immunoSEQ multiplex PCR; TCRdb stores in-frame clones only, minus some. Clonal size and the V and J genes are those of that table, whereas D and trimming came from the DNA. The table shows tens of thousands of clones, with about 90% occurring only once.

Sequenced: peripheral blood. The V call is TRBV7-2, the J call TRBJ2-1, with 11 bases lining up with TRBD2. This clonotype was obtained from a man between 18 and 35 years old with COVID-19, enrolled during active disease. The CDR3 is CASSQLAGVVNEQFF. CDR3 in DNA: TGTGCCAGCAGCCAACTAGCGGGAGTGGTCAATGAGCAGTTCTTC.